What follows are 5 T cell receptor beta chains derived from one specimen sequenced in a study of CD8+ T cells in alopecia areata. RNA, once extracted, was reverse transcribed into cDNA for use as the sequencing template. Produced via immunoSEQ multiplex PCR; TCRdb's table is partial and in-frame only. The sample lists roughly 190,000 clones, 45% to 65% occurring once. Documented treatment: oral pan-JAK inhibitor, 5-10 mg twice daily. The sequences come from CD4+ T cells sorted from blood, collected at week 4, from a patient treated with tofacitinib. The receptors here all came from a human donor with alopecia areata.

V gene TRBV18 combines with J gene TRBJ2-3; D remains ambiguous. V was clipped by 2 bases and J by 1 base, with 10 bases between them. The CDR3 covers 15 residues. CDR1 is KGHSH, CDR2 LQKENI, per germline. The CDR3 sequence is CASSPDQRGTDTQYF. The CDR3 bases are TGTGCCAGCTCACCAGACCAACGGGGCACAGATACGCAGTATTTT.

The genes are TRBV30 and TRBJ2-7; D remains ambiguous. Germline V gene lookup returns CDR1 GTSNPN and CDR2 SVGIG (reference sequence). CDR3 length: 12 residues. V dropped 2 bases and J dropped 5 bases, with 10 bases sitting between them. The CDR3 reads CAWSPGTNEQYF. CDR3 DNA sequence: TGTGCCTGGAGTCCAGGAACGAACGAGCAGTACTTC.

V is TRBV29-1 and J is TRBJ1-1, with D possibly matching TRBD1 (5 bases). With 5 bases removed from V and 2 bases from J, the gap between germline ends came to 12 bases. The CDR3 is 13 amino acids. Germline V gives CDR1 SQVTM, CDR2 ANQGSEA. In DNA, the CDR3 is TGCAGCGTTACTGGGGACCCCAACACTGAAGCTTTCTTT. It yields the protein CSVTGDPNTEAFF.

The V gene is TRBV15, the J gene TRBJ2-5; TRBD1 agrees at 7 bases. In germline, CDR1 is LNHNV, CDR2 YYDKDF (reference sequence). J gave up 5 bases and V 1 base, and 10 bases lay outside the gene matches. This CDR3 region has 16 residues. The CDR3 protein is CATSRGGQGVRETQYF. DNA for the CDR3: TGTGCCACCAGCAGAGGCGGGCAGGGGGTACGGGAGACCCAGTACTTC.

The V call is TRBV5-4, the J call TRBJ2-3; TRBD2 matches 7 bases. This CDR3 region has 15 residues. Germline loops: CDR1 SGHNT, CDR2 YYREEE (reference sequence). Germline trimming cut 0 bases from V and 6 bases from J; bases unmatched to any gene: 7. CDR3 DNA sequence: TGTGCCAGCAGCTTGGAACCGGGACTACACGATACGCAGTATTTT. Encoded protein: CASSLEPGLHDTQYF. Full variable domain (remainder filled in from reference TRBV5-4 and TRBJ2-3): ETGVTQSPTHLIKTRGQQVTLRCSSQSGHNTVSWYQQALGQGPQFIFQYYREEENGRGNFPPRFSGLQFPNYSSELNVNALELDDSALYLCASSLEPGLHDTQYFGPGTRLTVL.